Listed below are T cell receptor delta chains from one sample, sequenced in a study of Vδ1+ human thymocytes. TCRdb redid the clone calls on the multiplex PCR reads with CATT. Of about 25,000 delta-chain clones in the sample, approximately 30% were seen once. Sequenced: Vdelta1+ gamma-delta thymocytes from the thymus. The source of these receptors is a boy in the first two years of life who had congenital heart surgery. The CDR3 runs from the conserved cysteine through the conserved F or W. The D gene is left open where the match is weak. Clone sizes are given selectively: once, few, many, or a class where the clone is expanded.

d_gene,abundance,v_gene,j_gene,CDR3aa,CDR3nt
TRDD3,NA,TRDV1,TRDJ1,CALGELSPIGGYEGDTDKLIF,TGTGCTCTTGGGGAACTAAGTCCTATAGGGGGATACGAGGGGGACACCGATAAACTCATCTTT
NA,NA,TRDV1,TRDJ1,CALGECEGWYTDKLIF,TGTGCTCTTGGGGAATGTGAGGGTTGGTACACCGATAAACTCATCTTT
TRDD3,NA,TRDV1,TRDJ1,CALGERRSPVLGDASLYNDKLIF,TGTGCTCTTGGGGAACGGCGCTCTCCGGTACTGGGGGATGCTTCCCTGTACAACGATAAACTCATCTTT
TRDD3,medium-sized,TRDV1,TRDJ1,CALGNHISTGGPRLTDTDKLIF,TGTGCTCTTGGGAACCACATATCTACTGGGGGACCGCGATTGACAGACACCGATAAACTCATCTTT
TRDD3,few,TRDV1,TRDJ1,CALGESVLRVLGGIELIF,TGTGCTCTTGGGGAAAGCGTCCTACGGGTACTGGGGGGGATTGAACTCATCTTT
TRDD3,NA,TRDV1,TRDJ1,CALGEQWSPTGGSCDKLIF,TGTGCTCTTGGGGAACAGTGGTCCCCCACTGGGGGATCGTGCGATAAACTCATCTTT
NA,few,TRDV1,TRDJ1,CALGELQGPGLYWPLYTDKLIF,TGTGCTCTTGGGGAACTACAGGGGCCGGGCCTTTACTGGCCACTTTACACCGATAAACTCATCTTT
TRDD2,NA,TRDV1,TRDJ1,CALPSYDYRTPDPYTDKLIF,TGTGCTCTCCCTTCCTACGACTACCGTACCCCCGACCCGTACACCGATAAACTCATCTTT
NA,few,TRDV1,TRDJ1,CALGKRSLWRGHKLIF,TGTGCTCTTGGAAAACGGAGTCTCTGGAGGGGACATAAACTCATCTTT
TRDD3,NA,TRDV1,TRDJ1,CALGEGASGGSSVYTDKLIF,TGTGCTCTTGGGGAAGGCGCGTCCGGGGGATCATCCGTGTACACCGATAAACTCATCTTT
TRDD3,few,TRDV1,TRDJ1,CALGVVGPLGHWGILSTDKLIF,TGTGCTCTTGGGGTGGTAGGGCCTCTTGGGCACTGGGGGATACTAAGCACCGATAAACTCATCTTT
NA,NA,TRDV1,TRDJ1,CALGGLPRVSSGKLIF,TGTGCTCTTGGGGGCCTTCCCCGGGTTAGCTCGGGTAAACTCATCTTT
TRDD3,NA,TRDV1,TRDJ1,CALGGPPSVPPLSGGYTDKLIF,TGTGCTCTTGGGGGCCCCCCTTCGGTCCCCCCTCTGTCTGGGGGATACACCGATAAACTCATCTTT
NA,NA,TRDV1,TRDJ1,CALGERSAFSWGPYTDKLIF,TGTGCTCTTGGGGAACGGTCTGCTTTTAGCTGGGGACCTTACACCGATAAACTCATCTTT
TRDD3,NA,TRDV1,TRDJ1,CALGRASSHTGGYKVRGATDKLIF,TGTGCTCTTGGGCGGGCTTCCTCTCACACTGGGGGATACAAGGTTCGGGGAGCCACCGATAAACTCATCTTT
NA,NA,TRDV1,TRDJ2,CALGEVLSGPSLTAQLFF,TGTGCTCTTGGGGAAGTACTTTCCGGGCCTTCCCTGACAGCACAACTCTTCTTT